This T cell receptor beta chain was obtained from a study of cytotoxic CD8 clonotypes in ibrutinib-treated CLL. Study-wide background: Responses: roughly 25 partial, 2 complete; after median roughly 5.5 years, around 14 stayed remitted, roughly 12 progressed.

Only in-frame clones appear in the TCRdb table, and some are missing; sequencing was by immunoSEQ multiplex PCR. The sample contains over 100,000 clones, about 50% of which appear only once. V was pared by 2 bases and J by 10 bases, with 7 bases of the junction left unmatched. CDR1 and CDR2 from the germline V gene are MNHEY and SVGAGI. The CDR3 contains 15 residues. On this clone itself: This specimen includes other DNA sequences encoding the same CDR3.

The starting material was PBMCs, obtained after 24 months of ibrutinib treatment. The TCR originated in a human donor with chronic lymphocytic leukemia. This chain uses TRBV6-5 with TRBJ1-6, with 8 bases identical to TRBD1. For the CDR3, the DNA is TGTGCCAGCAGTTACAGTAGCAGGGGGCAATCACCCCTCCACTTT. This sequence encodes CASSYSSRGQSPLHF.